The 5 T cell receptor beta chains below come from one sample, sequenced in a study of control samples from healthy donors and cancer patients. Method: immunoSEQ multiplex PCR; TCRdb's copy keeps in-frame clones and lacks some. The data hold around 190,000 clones, with around 89% observed a single time. The sequenced sample consisted of blood. The receptors were sampled from a woman in her forties or fifties in good health.

This clone was observed a few times. The chain combines TRBV19 with TRBJ2-2, with TRBD2 identical over 8 bases. This CDR3 has 15 residues. In germline, CDR1 is LNHDA, CDR2 SQIVND (reference sequence). Unmatched junction bases numbered 8, after V lost 2 bases and J lost 9 bases. The CDR3 loop is CASSISGGGRRELFF. Here the CDR3 DNA reads TGTGCCAGTAGTATAAGCGGCGGGGGGCGTCGGGAGCTGTTTTTT.

This chain connects TRBV28 to TRBJ2-5, with 7 positions matching TRBD1. Trimming at V came to 3 bases and at J to 4 bases, leaving 5 bases not matched to a gene. The germline V gene encodes CDR1 MDHEN and CDR2 SYDVKM. This CDR3 spans 14 amino acids. This CDR3 reads CASSFYRGRETQYF. CDR3 nucleotides: TGTGCCAGCAGTTTCTACAGGGGTAGAGAGACCCAGTACTTC.

This rearrangement joins TRBV27 to TRBJ1-5, with D possibly matching TRBD1 (6 bases). Per the germline V gene, CDR1 is MNHEY and CDR2 is SMNVEV (reference sequence). Trimming shortened V by 6 bases and J by 7 bases, and 16 bases separated the two germline ends. This CDR3 has 14 amino acids. The CDR3 reads CASSPIHRDQPQHF. As DNA, the CDR3 is TGTGCCAGCAGCCCCATCCACAGGGACCAGCCCCAGCATTTT.

The chain links TRBV18 to TRBJ2-5; no clear D. The CDR3 spans 12 residues. V lost 0 bases and J lost 5, with 4 bases in between. Per germline, CDR1 KGHSH and CDR2 LQKENI. CDR3: CASSPPEETQYF. The CDR3 DNA reads TGTGCCAGCTCACCACCAGAGGAGACCCAGTACTTC.

The chain links TRBV7-2 to TRBJ2-1; 9 bases agree with TRBD2. From germline, CDR1 is SGHTA and CDR2 FQGNSA. After removal of 5 bases from V and 10 bases from J, the junction contained 12 bases not matched to a gene. This CDR3 region has 15 residues. The CDR3: CASSPGGLAGSEQFF. The CDR3 DNA is TGTGCCAGCAGCCCGGGAGGGCTAGCGGGGTCGGAGCAGTTCTTC.